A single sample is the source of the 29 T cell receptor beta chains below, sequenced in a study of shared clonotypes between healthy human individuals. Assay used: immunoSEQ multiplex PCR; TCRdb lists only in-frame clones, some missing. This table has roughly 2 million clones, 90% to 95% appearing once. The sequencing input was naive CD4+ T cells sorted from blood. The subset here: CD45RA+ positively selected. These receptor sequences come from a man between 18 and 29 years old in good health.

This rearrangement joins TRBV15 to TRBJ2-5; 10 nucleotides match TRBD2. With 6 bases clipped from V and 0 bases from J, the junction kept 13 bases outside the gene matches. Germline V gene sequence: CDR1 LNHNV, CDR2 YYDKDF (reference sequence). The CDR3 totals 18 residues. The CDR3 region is CATRKEASGGSYQETQYF. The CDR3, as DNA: TGTGCCACCAGGAAGGAGGCTAGCGGGGGATCTTACCAAGAGACCCAGTACTTC.

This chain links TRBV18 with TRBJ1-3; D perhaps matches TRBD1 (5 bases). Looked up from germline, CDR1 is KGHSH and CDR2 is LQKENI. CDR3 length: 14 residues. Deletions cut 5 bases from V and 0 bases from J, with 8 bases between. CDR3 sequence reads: CASSVQGSGNTIYF. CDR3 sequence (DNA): TGTGCCAGCTCAGTCCAGGGCTCTGGAAACACCATATATTTT. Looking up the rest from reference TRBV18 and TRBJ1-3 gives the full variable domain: NAGVMQNPRHLVRRRGQEARLRCSPMKGHSHVYWYRQLPEEGLKFMVYLQKENIIDESGMPKERFSAEFPKEGPSILRIQQVVRGDSAAYFCASSVQGSGNTIYFGEGSWLTVV.

The CDR3 sequence is CASSQDEVDATYEQYF. The DNA for the CDR3 is TGCGCCAGCAGCCAAGACGAGGTCGACGCGACCTACGAGCAGTACTTC. The chain couples TRBV4-1 to TRBJ2-7; D is unclear. Germline assignment: CDR1 MGHRA and CDR2 YSYEKL. Trimming left V 0 bases short and J 2 bases short, with 14 bases between. This CDR3 is built from 16 residues.

DNA of the CDR3: TGTGCCAGCAGTGAAGAGACAGTTAATTCACCCCTCCACTTT. Translating gives CASSEETVNSPLHF. The chain combines TRBV2 with TRBJ1-6; D is perhaps TRBD1 (5 bases). The CDR3 is 14 residues long. Germline lookup yields CDR1 SNHLY and CDR2 FYNNEI. The V and J ends lost 1 base and 6 bases respectively, with 7 bases between them.

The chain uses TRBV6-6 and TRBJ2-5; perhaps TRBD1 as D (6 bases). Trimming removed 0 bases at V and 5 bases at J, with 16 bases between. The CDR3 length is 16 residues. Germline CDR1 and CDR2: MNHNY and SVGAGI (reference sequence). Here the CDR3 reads CASSYSVQGLRETQYF. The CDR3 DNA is TGTGCCAGCAGTTACTCGGTACAGGGTTTGAGGGAGACCCAGTACTTC.

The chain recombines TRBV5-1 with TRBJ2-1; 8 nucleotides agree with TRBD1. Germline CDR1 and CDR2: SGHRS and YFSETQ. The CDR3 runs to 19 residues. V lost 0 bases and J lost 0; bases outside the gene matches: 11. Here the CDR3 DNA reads TGCGCCAGCAGCTTGGGAGACAGGGGTGGGAAATCCTCCTACAATGAGCAGTTCTTC. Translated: CASSLGDRGGKSSYNEQFF.

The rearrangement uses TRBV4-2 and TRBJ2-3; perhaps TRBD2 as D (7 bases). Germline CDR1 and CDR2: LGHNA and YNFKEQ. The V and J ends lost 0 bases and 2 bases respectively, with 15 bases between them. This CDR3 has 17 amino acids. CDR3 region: CASSQERTGGPTDTQYF. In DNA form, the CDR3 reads TGTGCCAGCAGCCAAGAGAGGACCGGGGGGCCCACAGATACGCAGTATTTT.

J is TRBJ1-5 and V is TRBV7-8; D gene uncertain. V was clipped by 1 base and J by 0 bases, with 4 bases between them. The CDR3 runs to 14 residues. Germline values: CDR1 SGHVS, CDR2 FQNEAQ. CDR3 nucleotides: TGTGCCAGCAGCTTAGGTTATAGCAATCAGCCCCAGCATTTT. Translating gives CASSLGYSNQPQHF.

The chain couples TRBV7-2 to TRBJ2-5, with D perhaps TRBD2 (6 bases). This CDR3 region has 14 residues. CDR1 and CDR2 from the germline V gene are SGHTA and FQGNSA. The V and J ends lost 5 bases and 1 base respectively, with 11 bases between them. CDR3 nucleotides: TGTGCCAGCAGCCCCAGGAGGGTCCAAGAGACCCAGTACTTC. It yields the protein CASSPRRVQETQYF.

The CDR3, as DNA: TGTGCCAGCAGTGAACAGAGGGGGCGGGGAGGGACCCAGTACTTC. This encodes CASSEQRGRGGTQYF. The chain links TRBV2 to TRBJ2-5; a weak D match, TRBD1 (7 bases). Germline values: CDR1 SNHLY, CDR2 FYNNEI. This CDR3 region has 15 residues. The V and J ends lost 2 bases and 7 bases respectively, with 17 bases between them. The whole variable domain, remainder taken from reference TRBV2 and TRBJ2-5, is EPEVTQTPSHQVTQMGQEVILRCVPISNHLYFYWYRQILGQKVEFLVSFYNNEISEKSEIFDDQFSVERPDGSNFTLKIRSTKLEDSAMYFCASSEQRGRGGTQYFGPGTRLLVL.

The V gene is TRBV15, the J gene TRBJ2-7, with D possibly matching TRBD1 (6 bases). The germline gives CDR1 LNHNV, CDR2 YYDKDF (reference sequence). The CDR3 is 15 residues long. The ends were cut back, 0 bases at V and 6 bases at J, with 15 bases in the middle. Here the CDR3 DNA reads TGTGCCACCAGCAGAGAGCTGCGTGGACAGTCCGAGCAGTACTTC. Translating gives CATSRELRGQSEQYF.

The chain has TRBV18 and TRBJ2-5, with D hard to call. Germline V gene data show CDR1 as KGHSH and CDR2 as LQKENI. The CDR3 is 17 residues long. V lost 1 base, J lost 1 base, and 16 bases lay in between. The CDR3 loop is CASSPLTQLNSQETQYF. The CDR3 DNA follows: TGTGCCAGCTCACCACTTACACAGCTCAACTCCCAAGAGACCCAGTACTTC.

CDR3: CAYQGVYGYTF. The DNA for the CDR3 is TGTGCCTATCAGGGGGTTTATGGCTACACCTTC. The chain links TRBV30 to TRBJ1-2, with 7 bases fitting TRBD1. The CDR3 has 11 residues. V dropped 7 bases and J dropped 5; count of bases not matched to a gene: 4. CDR1 is GTSNPN, CDR2 SVGIG, per germline (reference sequence). The full variable domain, its missing parts supplied by reference TRBV30 and TRBJ1-2, is SQTIHQWPATLVQPVGSPLSLECTVEGTSNPNLYWYRQAAGRGLQLLFYSVGIGQISSEVPQNLSASRPQDRQFILSSKKLLLSDSGFYLCAYQGVYGYTFGSGTRLTVV.

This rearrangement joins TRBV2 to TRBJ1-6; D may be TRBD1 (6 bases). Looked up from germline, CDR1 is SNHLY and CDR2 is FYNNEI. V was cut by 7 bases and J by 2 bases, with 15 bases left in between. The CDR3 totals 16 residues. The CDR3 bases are TGTGCCAGCACCCTACAGGGATCGGCCTATAATTCACCCCTCCACTTT. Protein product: CASTLQGSAYNSPLHF.

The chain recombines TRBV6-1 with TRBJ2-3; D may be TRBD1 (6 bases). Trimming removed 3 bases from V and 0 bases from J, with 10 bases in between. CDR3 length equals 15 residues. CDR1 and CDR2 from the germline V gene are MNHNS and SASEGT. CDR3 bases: TGTGCCAGCAGTGACCGGACAGCCAGCACAGATACGCAGTATTTT. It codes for CASSDRTASTDTQYF.

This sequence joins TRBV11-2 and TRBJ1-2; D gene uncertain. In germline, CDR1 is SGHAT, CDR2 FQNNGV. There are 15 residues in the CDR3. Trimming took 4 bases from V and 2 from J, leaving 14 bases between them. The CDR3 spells CASSSTGRMNYGYTF. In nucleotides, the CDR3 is TGTGCCAGCAGCTCGACTGGACGGATGAACTATGGCTACACCTTC.

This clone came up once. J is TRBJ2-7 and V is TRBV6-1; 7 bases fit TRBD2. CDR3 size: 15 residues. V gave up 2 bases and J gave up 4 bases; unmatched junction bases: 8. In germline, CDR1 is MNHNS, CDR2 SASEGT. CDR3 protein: CASSEPAGNDYEQYF. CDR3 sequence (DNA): TGTGCCAGCAGTGAACCAGCGGGAAACGATTACGAGCAGTACTTC.

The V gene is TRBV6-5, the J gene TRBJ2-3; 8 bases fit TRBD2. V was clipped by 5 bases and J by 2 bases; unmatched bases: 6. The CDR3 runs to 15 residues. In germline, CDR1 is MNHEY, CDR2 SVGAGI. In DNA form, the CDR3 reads TGTGCCAGCAGTCAACGGGGGGGTCTCACAGATACGCAGTATTTT. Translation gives CASSQRGGLTDTQYF.

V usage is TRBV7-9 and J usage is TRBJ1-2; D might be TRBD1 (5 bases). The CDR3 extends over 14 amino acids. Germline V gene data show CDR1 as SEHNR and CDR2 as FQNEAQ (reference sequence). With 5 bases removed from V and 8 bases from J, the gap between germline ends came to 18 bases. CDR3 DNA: TGTGCCAGCAGCGCCGGGATCCAGGGATTGGGCTACACCTTC. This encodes CASSAGIQGLGYTF. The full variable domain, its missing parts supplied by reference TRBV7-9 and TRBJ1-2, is DTGVSQNPRHKITKRGQNVTFRCDPISEHNRLYWYRQTLGQGPEFLTYFQNEAQLEKSRLLSDRFSAERPKGSFSTLEIQRTEQGDSAMYLCASSAGIQGLGYTFGSGTRLTVV.

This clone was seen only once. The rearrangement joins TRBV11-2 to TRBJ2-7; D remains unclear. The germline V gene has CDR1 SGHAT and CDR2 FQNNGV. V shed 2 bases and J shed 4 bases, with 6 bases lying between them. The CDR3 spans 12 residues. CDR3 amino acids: CASSLLRYEQYF. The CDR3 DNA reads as TGTGCCAGCAGCTTATTACGGTACGAGCAGTACTTC. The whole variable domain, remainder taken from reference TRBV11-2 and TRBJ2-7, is EAGVAQSPRYKIIEKRQSVAFWCNPISGHATLYWYQQILGQGPKLLIQFQNNGVVDDSQLPKDRFSAERLKGVDSTLKIQPAKLEDSAVYLCASSLLRYEQYFGPGTRLTVT.

This CDR3 reads CASSLGEGWTIPYEQYF. CDR3 bases: TGTGCCAGCAGCTTAGGTGAAGGCTGGACTATCCCCTACGAGCAGTACTTC. V usage is TRBV7-9 and J usage is TRBJ2-7; D is perhaps TRBD2 (6 bases). The germline V gene encodes CDR1 SEHNR and CDR2 FQNEAQ (reference sequence). The CDR3 has 17 amino acids. Trimming took 1 base from V and 2 from J, leaving 18 bases between them.

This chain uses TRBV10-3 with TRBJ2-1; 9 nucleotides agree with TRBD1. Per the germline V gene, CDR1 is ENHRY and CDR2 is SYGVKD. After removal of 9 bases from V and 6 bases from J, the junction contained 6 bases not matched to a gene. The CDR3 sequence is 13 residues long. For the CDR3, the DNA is TGTGCCATTGACAGGGGGGAATTCAATGAGCAGTTCTTC. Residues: CAIDRGEFNEQFF.

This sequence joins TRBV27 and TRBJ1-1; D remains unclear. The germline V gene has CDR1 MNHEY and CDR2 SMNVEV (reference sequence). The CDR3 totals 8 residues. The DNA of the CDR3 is TGTGGGGGCACTGAAGCTTTCTTT. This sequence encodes CGGTEAFF.

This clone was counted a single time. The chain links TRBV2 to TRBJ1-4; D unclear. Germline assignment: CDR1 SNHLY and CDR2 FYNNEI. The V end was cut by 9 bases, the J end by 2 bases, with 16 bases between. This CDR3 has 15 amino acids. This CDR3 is CASRFLSVTNEKLFF. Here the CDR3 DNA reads TGTGCCAGTAGGTTCTTATCGGTGACTAATGAAAAACTGTTTTTT.

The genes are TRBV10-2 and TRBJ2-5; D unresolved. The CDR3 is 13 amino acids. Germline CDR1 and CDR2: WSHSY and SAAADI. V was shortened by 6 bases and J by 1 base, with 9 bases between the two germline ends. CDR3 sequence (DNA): TGCGCCAGCAGGGTACAGATCCAAGAGACCCAGTACTTC. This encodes CASRVQIQETQYF.

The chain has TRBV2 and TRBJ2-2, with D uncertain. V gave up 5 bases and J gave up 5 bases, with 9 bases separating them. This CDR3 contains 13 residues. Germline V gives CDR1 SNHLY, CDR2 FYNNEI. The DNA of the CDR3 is TGTGCCAGCAGTCCTCGGTGGACCGGGGAGCTGTTTTTT. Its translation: CASSPRWTGELFF. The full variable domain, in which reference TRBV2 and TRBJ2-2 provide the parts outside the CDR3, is EPEVTQTPSHQVTQMGQEVILRCVPISNHLYFYWYRQILGQKVEFLVSFYNNEISEKSEIFDDQFSVERPDGSNFTLKIRSTKLEDSAMYFCASSPRWTGELFFGEGSRLTVL.

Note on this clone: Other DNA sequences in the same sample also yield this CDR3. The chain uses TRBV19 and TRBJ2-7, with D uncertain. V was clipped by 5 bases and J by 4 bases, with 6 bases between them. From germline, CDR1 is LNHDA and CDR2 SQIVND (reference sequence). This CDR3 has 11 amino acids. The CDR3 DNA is TGTGCCAGTAGTTCAAGGTACGAGCAGTACTTC. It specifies CASSSRYEQYF.

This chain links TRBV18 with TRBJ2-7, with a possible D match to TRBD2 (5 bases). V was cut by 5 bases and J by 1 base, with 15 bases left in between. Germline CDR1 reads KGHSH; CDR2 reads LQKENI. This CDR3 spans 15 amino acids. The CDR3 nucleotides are TGTGCCAGCTCAGCCGGGGAGATTCGGTCCTACGAGCAGTACTTC. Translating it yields CASSAGEIRSYEQYF.

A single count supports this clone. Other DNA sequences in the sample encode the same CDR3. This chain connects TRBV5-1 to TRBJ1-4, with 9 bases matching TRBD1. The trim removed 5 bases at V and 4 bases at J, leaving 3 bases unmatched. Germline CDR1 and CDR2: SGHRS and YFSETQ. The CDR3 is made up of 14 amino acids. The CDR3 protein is CASSPGQGNEKLFF. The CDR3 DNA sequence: TGCGCCAGCAGTCCGGGACAGGGTAATGAAAAACTGTTTTTT.